This TCR beta chain was documented in a study of long-term antiretroviral therapy in people with HIV. General study findings and limits: Despite increasing after ART, diversity remained lower than that of transplant donor controls. When set beside controls, HIV repertoires had CDR3 length ranges that were narrower.

Survey level was the resolution at which the v3.0 immunoSEQ assay ran. Assay: immunoSEQ multiplex PCR; the TCRdb copy retains only in-frame clones and omits some. The sample lists 30,000 to 40,000 clones; approximately 83% were seen once. Turning to this clone: Its target is unknown.

V shed 2 bases and J shed 3 bases, with 11 bases lying between them. This CDR3 comprises 14 residues. The germline V gene encodes CDR1 MNHEY and CDR2 SMNVEV (reference sequence). The source material was unsorted PBMCs, sampled 2.2 years after starting antiretroviral therapy. This receptor was obtained from a man between 18 and 35 years old with HIV. J is TRBJ2-7 and V is TRBV27, with D tentatively TRBD1 or TRBD2 (5 bases each). The chain's CDR3 is CASSLGVGVYEQYF. The CDR3 nucleotides are TGTGCCAGCAGTTTAGGGGTGGGGGTCTACGAGCAGTACTTC.